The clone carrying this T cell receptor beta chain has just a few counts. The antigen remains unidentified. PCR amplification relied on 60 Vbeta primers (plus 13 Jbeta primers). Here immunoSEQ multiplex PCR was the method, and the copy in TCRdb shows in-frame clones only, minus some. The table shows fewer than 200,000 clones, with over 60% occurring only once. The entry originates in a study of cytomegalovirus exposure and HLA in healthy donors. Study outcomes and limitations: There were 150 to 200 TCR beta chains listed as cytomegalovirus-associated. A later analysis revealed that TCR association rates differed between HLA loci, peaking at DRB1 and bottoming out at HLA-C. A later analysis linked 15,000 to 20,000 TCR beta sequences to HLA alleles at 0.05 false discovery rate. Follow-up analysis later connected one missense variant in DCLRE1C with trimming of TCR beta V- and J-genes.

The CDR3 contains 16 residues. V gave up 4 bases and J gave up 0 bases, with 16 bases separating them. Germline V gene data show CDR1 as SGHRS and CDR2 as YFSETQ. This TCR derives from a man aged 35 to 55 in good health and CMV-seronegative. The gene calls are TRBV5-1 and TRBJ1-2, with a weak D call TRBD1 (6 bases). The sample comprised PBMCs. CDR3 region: CASSEYRDPPNYGYTF. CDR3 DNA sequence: TGCGCCAGCAGCGAATACAGGGACCCTCCTAACTATGGCTACACCTTC.